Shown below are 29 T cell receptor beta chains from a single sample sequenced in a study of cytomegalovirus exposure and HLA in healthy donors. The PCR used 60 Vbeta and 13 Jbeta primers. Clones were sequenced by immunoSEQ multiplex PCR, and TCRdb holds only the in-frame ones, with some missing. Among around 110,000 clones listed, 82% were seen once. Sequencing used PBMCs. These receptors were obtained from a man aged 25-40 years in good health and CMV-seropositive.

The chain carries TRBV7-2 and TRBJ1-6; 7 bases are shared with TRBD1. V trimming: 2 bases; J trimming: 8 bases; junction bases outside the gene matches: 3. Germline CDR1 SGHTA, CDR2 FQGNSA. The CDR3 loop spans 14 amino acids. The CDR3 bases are TGTGCCAGCAGCTTAAACAGGGGTGATTCACCCCTCCACTTT. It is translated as CASSLNRGDSPLHF.

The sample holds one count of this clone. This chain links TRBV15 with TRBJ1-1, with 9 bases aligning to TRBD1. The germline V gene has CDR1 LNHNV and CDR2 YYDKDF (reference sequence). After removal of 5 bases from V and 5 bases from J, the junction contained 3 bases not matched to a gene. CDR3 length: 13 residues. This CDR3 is CATSGTGRTEAFF. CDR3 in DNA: TGTGCCACCAGCGGGACAGGGAGGACTGAAGCTTTCTTT.

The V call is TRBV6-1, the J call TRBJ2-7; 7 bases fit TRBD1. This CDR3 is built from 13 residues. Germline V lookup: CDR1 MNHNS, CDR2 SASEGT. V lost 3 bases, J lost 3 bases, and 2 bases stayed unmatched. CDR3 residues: CASSDRGYYEQYF. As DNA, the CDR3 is TGTGCCAGCAGTGACAGGGGGTACTACGAGCAGTACTTC.

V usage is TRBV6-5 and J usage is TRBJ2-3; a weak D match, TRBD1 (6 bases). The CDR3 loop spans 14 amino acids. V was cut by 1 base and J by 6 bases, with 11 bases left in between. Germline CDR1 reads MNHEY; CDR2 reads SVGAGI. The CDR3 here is CASSYWGRGDTQYF. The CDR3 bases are TGTGCCAGCAGTTACTGGGGCAGGGGTGATACGCAGTATTTT.

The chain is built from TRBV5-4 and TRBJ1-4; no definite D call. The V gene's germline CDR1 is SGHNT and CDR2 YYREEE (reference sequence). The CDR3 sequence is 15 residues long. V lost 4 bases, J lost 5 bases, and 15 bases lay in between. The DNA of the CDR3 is TGTGCCAGCAGCAGCAACAGTCGACGCAATGAAAAACTGTTTTTT. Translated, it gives CASSSNSRRNEKLFF.

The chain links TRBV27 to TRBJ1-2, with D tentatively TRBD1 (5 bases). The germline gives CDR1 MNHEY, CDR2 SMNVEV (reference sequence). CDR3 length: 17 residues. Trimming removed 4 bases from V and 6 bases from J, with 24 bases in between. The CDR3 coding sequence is TGTGCCAGCAGTTCAAGAAAGACAGATCTGAACCTACATGGCTACACCTTC. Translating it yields CASSSRKTDLNLHGYTF.

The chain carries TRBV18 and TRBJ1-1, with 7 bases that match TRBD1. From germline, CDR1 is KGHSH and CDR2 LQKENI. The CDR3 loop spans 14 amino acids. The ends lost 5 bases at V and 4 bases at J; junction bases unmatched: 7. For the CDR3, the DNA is TGTGCCAGCTCAGAGGGACAGAAGGGCACTGAAGCTTTCTTT. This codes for CASSEGQKGTEAFF.

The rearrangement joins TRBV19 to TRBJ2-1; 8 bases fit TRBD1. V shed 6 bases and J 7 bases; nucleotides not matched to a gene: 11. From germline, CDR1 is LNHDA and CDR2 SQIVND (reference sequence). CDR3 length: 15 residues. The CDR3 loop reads CASRTGDPVNNEQFF. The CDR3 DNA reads TGTGCCAGTAGGACAGGGGATCCTGTTAATAATGAGCAGTTCTTC.

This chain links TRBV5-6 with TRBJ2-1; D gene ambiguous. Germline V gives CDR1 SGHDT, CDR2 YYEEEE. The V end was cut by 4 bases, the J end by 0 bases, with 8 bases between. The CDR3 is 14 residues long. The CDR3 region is CASSHPSSYNEQFF. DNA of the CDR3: TGTGCCAGCAGCCACCCGAGCTCCTACAATGAGCAGTTCTTC.

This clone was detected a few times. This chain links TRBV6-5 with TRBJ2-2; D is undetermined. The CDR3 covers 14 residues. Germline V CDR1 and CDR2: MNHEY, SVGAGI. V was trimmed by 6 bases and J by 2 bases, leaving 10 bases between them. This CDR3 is CASRRLDNTGELFF. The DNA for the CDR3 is TGTGCCAGCAGGCGACTTGATAACACCGGGGAGCTGTTTTTT.

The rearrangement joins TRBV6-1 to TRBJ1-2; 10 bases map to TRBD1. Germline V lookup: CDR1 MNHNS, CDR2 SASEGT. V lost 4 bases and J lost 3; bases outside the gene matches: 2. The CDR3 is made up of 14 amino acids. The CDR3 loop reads CASSVGTGDYGYTF. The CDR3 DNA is TGTGCCAGCAGTGTGGGGACAGGGGACTATGGCTACACCTTC.

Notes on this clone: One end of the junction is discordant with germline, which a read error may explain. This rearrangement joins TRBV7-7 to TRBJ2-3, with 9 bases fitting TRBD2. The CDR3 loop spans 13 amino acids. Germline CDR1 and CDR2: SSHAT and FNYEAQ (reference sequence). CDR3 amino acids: CASSSSGTSTQYF. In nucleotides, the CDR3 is TGTGCTAGCAGCTCATCCGGGACTAGCACGCAGTATTTT.

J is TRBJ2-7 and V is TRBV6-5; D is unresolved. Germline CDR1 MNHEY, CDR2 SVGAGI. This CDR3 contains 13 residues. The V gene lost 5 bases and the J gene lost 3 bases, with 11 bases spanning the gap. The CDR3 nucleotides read TGTGCCAGCAGTGAACGTAGCTTCTACGAGCAGTACTTC. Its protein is CASSERSFYEQYF.

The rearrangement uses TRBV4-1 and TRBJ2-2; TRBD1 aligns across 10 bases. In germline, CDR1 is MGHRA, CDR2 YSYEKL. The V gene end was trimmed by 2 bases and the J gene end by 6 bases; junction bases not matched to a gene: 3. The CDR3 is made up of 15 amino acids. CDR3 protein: CASSQRDRGPGELFF. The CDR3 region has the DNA TGCGCCAGCAGCCAAAGGGACAGGGGTCCCGGGGAGCTGTTTTTT.

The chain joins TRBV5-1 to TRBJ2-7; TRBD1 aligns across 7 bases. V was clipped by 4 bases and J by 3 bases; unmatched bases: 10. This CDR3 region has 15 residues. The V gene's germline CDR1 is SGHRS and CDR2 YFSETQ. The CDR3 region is CASSPRGQPSYEQYF. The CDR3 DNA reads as TGCGCCAGCAGCCCTCGGGGACAGCCGAGCTACGAGCAGTACTTC.

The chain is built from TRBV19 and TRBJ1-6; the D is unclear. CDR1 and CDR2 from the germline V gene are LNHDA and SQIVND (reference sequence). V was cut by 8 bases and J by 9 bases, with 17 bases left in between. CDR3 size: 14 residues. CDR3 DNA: TGTGCCAGTCGCGGGAGATCCGAATTTTCACCCCTCCACTTT. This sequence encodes CASRGRSEFSPLHF.

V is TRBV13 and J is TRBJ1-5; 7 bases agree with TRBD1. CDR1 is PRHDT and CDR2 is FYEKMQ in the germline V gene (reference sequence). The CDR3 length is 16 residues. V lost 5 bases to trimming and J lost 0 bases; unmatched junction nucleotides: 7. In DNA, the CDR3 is TGTGCCAGCAGCAGACAGGGAATTGGTAGCAATCAGCCCCAGCATTTT. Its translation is CASSRQGIGSNQPQHF.

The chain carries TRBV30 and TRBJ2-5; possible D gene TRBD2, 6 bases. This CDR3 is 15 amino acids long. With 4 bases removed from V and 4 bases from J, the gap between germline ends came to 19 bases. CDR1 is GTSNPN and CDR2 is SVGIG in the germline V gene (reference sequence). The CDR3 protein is CAWTFPGGRRETQYF. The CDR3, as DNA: TGTGCCTGGACCTTTCCCGGGGGACGTAGAGAGACCCAGTACTTC.

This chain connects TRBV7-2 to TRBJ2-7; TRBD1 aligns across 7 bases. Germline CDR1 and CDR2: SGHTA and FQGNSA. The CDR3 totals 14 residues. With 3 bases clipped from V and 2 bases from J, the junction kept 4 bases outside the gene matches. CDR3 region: CASSFRQGAYEQYF. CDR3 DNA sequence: TGTGCCAGCAGCTTCCGCCAGGGGGCCTACGAGCAGTACTTC.

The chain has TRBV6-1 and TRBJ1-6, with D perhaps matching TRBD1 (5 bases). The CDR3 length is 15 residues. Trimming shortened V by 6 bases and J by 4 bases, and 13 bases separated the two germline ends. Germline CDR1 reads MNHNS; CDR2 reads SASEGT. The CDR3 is CASSIDSFYNSPLHF. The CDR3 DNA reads TGTGCCAGCAGCATAGACAGTTTTTATAATTCACCCCTCCACTTT.

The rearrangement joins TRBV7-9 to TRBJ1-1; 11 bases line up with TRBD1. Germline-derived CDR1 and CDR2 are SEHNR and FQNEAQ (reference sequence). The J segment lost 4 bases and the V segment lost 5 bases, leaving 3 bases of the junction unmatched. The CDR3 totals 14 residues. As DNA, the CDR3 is TGTGCCAGCAGCCCAGGACAGGGGGCCACTGAAGCTTTCTTT. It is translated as CASSPGQGATEAFF.

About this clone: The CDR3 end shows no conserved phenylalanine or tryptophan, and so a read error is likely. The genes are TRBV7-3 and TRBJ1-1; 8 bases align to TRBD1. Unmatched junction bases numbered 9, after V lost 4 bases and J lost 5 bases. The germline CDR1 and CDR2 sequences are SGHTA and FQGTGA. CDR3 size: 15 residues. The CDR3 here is CASSSSTGGGTEAFL. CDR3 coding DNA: TGTGCCAGCAGCTCGTCCACAGGGGGGGGAACTGAAGCTTTCCTT.

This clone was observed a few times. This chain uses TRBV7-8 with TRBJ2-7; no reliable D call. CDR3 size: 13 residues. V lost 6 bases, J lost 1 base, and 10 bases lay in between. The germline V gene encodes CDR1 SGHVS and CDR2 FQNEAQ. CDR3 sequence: CASSPTRSYEQYF. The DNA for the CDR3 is TGTGCCAGCAGTCCGACGCGGTCCTACGAGCAGTACTTC. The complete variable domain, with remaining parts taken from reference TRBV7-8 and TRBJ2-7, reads GAGVSQSPRYKVAKRGQDVALRCDPISGHVSLFWYQQALGQGPEFLTYFQNEAQLDKSGLPSDRFFAERPEGSVSTLKIQRTQQEDSAVYLCASSPTRSYEQYFGPGTRLTVT.

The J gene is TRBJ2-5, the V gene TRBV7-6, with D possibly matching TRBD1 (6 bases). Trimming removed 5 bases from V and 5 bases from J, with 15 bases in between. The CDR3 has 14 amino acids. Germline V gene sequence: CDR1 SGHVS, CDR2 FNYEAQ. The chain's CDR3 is CASSPQTGRETQYF. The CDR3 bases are TGTGCCAGCAGCCCCCAGACAGGCCGGGAGACCCAGTACTTC.

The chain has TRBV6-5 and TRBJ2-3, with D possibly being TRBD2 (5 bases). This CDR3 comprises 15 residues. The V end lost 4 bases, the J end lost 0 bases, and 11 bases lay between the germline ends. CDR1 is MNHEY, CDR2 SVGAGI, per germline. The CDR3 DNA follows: TGTGCCAGCAGTTTCGGGATTACTAGCACAGATACGCAGTATTTT. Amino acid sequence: CASSFGITSTDTQYF.

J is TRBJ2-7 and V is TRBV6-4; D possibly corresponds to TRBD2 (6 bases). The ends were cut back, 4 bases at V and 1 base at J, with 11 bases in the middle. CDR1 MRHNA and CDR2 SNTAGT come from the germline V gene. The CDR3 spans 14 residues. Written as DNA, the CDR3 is TGTGCCAGCAGTGTGGAGGGCGAATCCTACGAGCAGTACTTC. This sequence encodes CASSVEGESYEQYF.

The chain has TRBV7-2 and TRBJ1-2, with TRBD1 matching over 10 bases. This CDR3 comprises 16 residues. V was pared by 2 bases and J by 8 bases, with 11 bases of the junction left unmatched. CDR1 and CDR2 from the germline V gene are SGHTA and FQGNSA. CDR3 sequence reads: CASSLLTGGTYRGYTF. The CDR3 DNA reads TGTGCCAGCAGCTTACTGACAGGGGGCACCTACAGAGGCTACACCTTC.

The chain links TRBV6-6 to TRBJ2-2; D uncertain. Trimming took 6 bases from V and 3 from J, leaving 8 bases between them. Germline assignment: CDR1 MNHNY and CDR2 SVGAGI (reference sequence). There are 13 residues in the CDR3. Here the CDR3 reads CASSTDYTGELFF. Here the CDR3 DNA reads TGTGCCAGCAGCACAGATTACACCGGGGAGCTGTTTTTT.

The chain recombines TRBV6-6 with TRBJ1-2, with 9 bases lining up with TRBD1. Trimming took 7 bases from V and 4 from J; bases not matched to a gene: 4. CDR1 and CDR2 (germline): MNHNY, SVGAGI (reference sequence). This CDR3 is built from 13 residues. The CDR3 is CASIGTGSYGYTF. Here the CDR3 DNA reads TGTGCCAGCATAGGGACAGGGAGCTATGGCTACACCTTC.